These T cell receptor beta chains were read from a single sample in a study of human T cells and chemical hapten exposure. One entry per CDR3 protein results from TCRdb running MiXCR on the 5' RACE reads. The sample carries 80,000 or so distinct CDR3 sequences, more than 15% recorded once. The receptors were sampled from a female donor in good health. CDR3s include the opening cysteine and the closing phenylalanine or tryptophan. D genes are given only for firm matches. Clone sizes are given selectively: once, few, many, or a class where the clone is expanded.

V	J	size	D	CDR3	DNA
TRBV7-9	TRBJ1-1	few	.	CASSFHQGQNEAFF	TGTGCCAGCAGCTTCCATCAGGGTCAAAATGAAGCTTTCTTT
TRBV3-1	TRBJ2-7	many	TRBD2	CASSPQRGGRKYF	TGTGCCAGCAGCCCGCAGCGGGGGGGTCGGAAGTACTTC
TRBV6-6	TRBJ2-5	.	TRBD1	CASSQQGEIETQYF	TGTGCCAGCAGTCAACAGGGGGAGATAGAGACCCAGTACTTC
TRBV3-1	TRBJ1-1	many	.	CASREEGLGGTEAFF	TGTGCCAGCAGAGAAGAGGGGCTAGGGGGCACTGAAGCTTTCTTT
TRBV7-7	TRBJ2-5	.	.	CASSLGVGETQYF	TGTGCCAGCAGCTTAGGGGTAGGAGAGACCCAGTACTTC
TRBV7-2	TRBJ2-7	.	TRBD2	CASSASGRAQEQYF	TGTGCCAGCAGTGCTAGCGGGAGGGCCCAAGAGCAGTACTTC
TRBV6-5	TRBJ2-7	few	TRBD2	CASSYSGGAGGDEQYF	TGTGCCAGCAGTTACTCCGGAGGGGCGGGGGGAGACGAGCAGTACTTC
TRBV20-1	TRBJ1-1	few	.	CSAILSEAFF	TGCAGTGCCATCCTTTCAGAAGCTTTCTTT
TRBV27	TRBJ2-3	few	.	CASRVRRSTDTQYF	TGTGCCAGCAGGGTACGCCGGAGCACAGATACGCAGTATTTT
TRBV7-2	TRBJ2-1	once	TRBD1	CASSSPGTGGRDNEQFF	TGTGCCAGCAGCTCGCCCGGGACAGGGGGCAGGGACAATGAGCAGTTCTTC
TRBV19	TRBJ2-7	.	.	CASSPQGGYEQYF	TGTGCCAGTAGTCCTCAGGGTGGATACGAGCAGTACTTC
TRBV5-1	TRBJ2-1	.	TRBD1	CASSPAGGSYNEQFF	TGCGCCAGCAGCCCTGCAGGGGGCTCCTACAATGAGCAGTTCTTC
TRBV15	TRBJ2-1	few	TRBD1	CATKTGRDEQFF	TGTGCCACTAAGACAGGGCGAGATGAGCAGTTCTTC
TRBV30	TRBJ2-3	.	TRBD1	CAWIATGGTDTQYF	TGTGCCTGGATCGCGACAGGGGGAACAGATACGCAGTATTTT
TRBV6-5	TRBJ1-1	few	TRBD1	CASSRPGTAEAFF	TGTGCCAGCAGCCGGCCTGGGACAGCAGAAGCTTTCTTT
TRBV7-6	TRBJ1-1	few	TRBD1	CASSGTQGGNTEAFF	TGTGCCAGCAGCGGAACACAGGGGGGGAACACTGAAGCTTTCTTT
TRBV12-3/TRBV12-4	TRBJ2-1	few	TRBD1	CASSLARLGQASDEQFF	TGTGCCAGCAGTTTAGCGAGGCTGGGACAGGCGTCGGATGAGCAGTTCTTC
TRBV13	TRBJ2-5	few	TRBD2	CASSGDVGGQETQYF	TGTGCCAGCAGCGGCGACGTGGGGGGGCAAGAGACCCAGTACTTC
TRBV29-1	TRBJ1-2	.	.	CSVVVGEIHYGYTF	TGCAGCGTTGTAGTGGGGGAGATCCATTATGGCTACACCTTC
TRBV6-1	TRBJ1-3	.	TRBD1	CASSDVGQGFGNTIYF	TGTGCCAGCAGTGATGTCGGACAGGGCTTTGGAAACACCATATATTTT